This is a list of T cell receptor beta chains from one sample in a study of CD8+ T cells in alopecia areata. Profiled with immunoSEQ multiplex PCR; TCRdb holds only in-frame clones, not every one. The sample has 140,000 to 150,000 clones, around 60% seen once. The source was CD4+ T cells sorted from blood, collected at week 0. Every receptor here comes from a human donor with alopecia areata. The CDR3 runs from the conserved cysteine through the conserved F or W. A D gene is named only where the DNA matches it firmly. Clone size is given for some rows only: seen once, a few or many times, or a class if the clone is expanded.

CDR3 length,D gene,J gene,clone size,V gene,CDR3 protein,CDR3 DNA
14,TRBD1,TRBJ1-6,-,TRBV9,CASSHGTDNSPLHF,TGTGCCAGCAGCCATGGGACAGATAATTCACCCCTCCACTTT
12,-,TRBJ2-3,-,TRBV6-5,CASSGFADTQYF,TGTGCCAGCAGTGGATTCGCGGATACGCAGTATTTT
14,-,TRBJ1-1,-,TRBV29-1,CSVALQLKNTEAFF,TGCAGCGTTGCTCTGCAGTTAAAGAACACTGAAGCTTTCTTT
15,-,TRBJ2-5,few,TRBV29-1,CSVDRTARSQETQYF,TGCAGCGTTGATAGGACAGCCCGATCCCAAGAGACCCAGTACTTC
16,-,TRBJ1-5,few,TRBV7-6,CASSPITGLLSQPQHF,TGTGCCAGCAGCCCGATAACAGGGCTTTTGAGTCAGCCCCAGCATTTT
12,-,TRBJ1-4,-,TRBV7-9,CASSPEGGKLFF,TGTGCCAGCTCCCCCGAGGGCGGTAAACTGTTTTTT
14,-,TRBJ2-7,-,TRBV5-1,CASSLGGANYEQYF,TGCGCCAGCAGCTTGGGCGGCGCGAACTACGAGCAGTACTTC
14,-,TRBJ1-2,-,TRBV18,CASSRDKANYGYTF,TGTGCCAGCTCACGGGATAAGGCCAACTATGGCTACACCTTC
13,TRBD1,TRBJ2-1,-,TRBV2,CASRVGQVNEQFF,TGTGCCAGCAGGGTGGGACAGGTCAATGAGCAGTTCTTC
14,-,TRBJ1-1,-,TRBV30,CAWSRTSEPTEAFF,TGTGCCTGGAGCCGTACGTCAGAGCCCACTGAAGCTTTCTTT
12,-,TRBJ1-2,-,TRBV2,CASSEVGYGYTF,TGTGCCAGCAGTGAAGTAGGCTATGGCTACACCTTC
15,TRBD1,TRBJ1-5,-,TRBV7-2,CASSPGQVSNQPQHF,TGTGCCAGCAGCCCCGGACAGGTTAGCAATCAGCCCCAGCATTTT
15,TRBD2,TRBJ2-1,-,TRBV5-1,CASSLGTSGGDEQFF,TGCGCCAGCAGCCTAGGGACTAGCGGGGGAGATGAGCAGTTCTTC
16,-,TRBJ2-3,few,TRBV5-1,CASSLIVGGAEDTQYF,TGCGCCAGCAGCTTGATCGTCGGGGGCGCGGAAGATACGCAGTATTTT
14,-,TRBJ2-6,-,TRBV18,CASSPPAGANVLTF,TGTGCCAGCTCACCACCTGCTGGGGCCAACGTCCTGACTTTC
14,TRBD1,TRBJ2-6,-,TRBV5-1,CASSPGQGANVLTF,TGCGCCAGCAGCCCGGGACAGGGGGCCAACGTCCTGACTTTC
14,-,TRBJ2-3,few,TRBV18,CASSPRGGTDTQYF,TGTGCCAGCTCACCACGGGGAGGCACAGATACGCAGTATTTT
13,-,TRBJ2-1,-,TRBV2,CASSEGSNNEQFF,TGTGCCAGCAGCGAAGGATCGAACAATGAGCAGTTCTTC
13,-,TRBJ2-2,few,TRBV29-1,CSVDKSGTGELFF,TGCAGCGTTGATAAGTCCGGGACCGGGGAGCTGTTTTTT
12,-,TRBJ1-5,few,TRBV23-1,CASTPEDQPQHF,TGCGCCAGCACTCCGGAGGATCAGCCCCAGCATTTT
11,TRBD1,TRBJ1-1,-,TRBV10-3,CAISGTGEAFF,TGTGCCATCAGTGGGACAGGTGAAGCTTTCTTT
17,-,TRBJ2-3,-,TRBV4-2,CASSRMEQGFGTDTQYF,TGTGCCAGCAGCCGTATGGAACAGGGATTCGGGACAGATACGCAGTATTTT
13,-,TRBJ2-7,-,TRBV7-9,CASSAGSYHEQYF,TGTGCCAGCAGCGCCGGGAGTTATCACGAGCAGTACTTC
12,-,TRBJ2-2,-,TRBV7-9,CASSLDTGELFF,TGTGCCAGCAGCTTAGATACCGGGGAGCTGTTTTTT
12,-,TRBJ1-2,-,TRBV2,CASSDGFYGYTF,TGTGCCAGCAGTGATGGGTTCTATGGCTACACCTTC
15,-,TRBJ1-1,-,TRBV30,CAWSVPHAGRTEAFF,TGTGCCTGGAGTGTACCCCATGCGGGGCGGACTGAAGCTTTCTTT
12,-,TRBJ1-5,-,TRBV2,CASSEAGQPQHF,TGTGCCAGCAGTGAGGCTGGCCAGCCCCAGCATTTT
12,-,TRBJ1-2,-,TRBV28,CASSRQPYGYTF,TGTGCCAGCAGCCGGCAGCCCTATGGCTACACCTTC
16,TRBD2,TRBJ2-3,few,TRBV29-1,CSVARLAGGPSDTQYF,TGCAGCGTTGCCCGACTAGCGGGGGGGCCCTCAGATACGCAGTATTTT
11,TRBD1,TRBJ2-7,-,TRBV6-6,CASRDSREQYF,TGTGCCAGCCGGGACAGCCGCGAGCAGTACTTC
14,TRBD2,TRBJ2-4,-,TRBV10-2,CASTYSGGKNIQYF,TGCGCCAGCACCTATAGCGGGGGCAAAAACATTCAGTACTTC